These T cell receptor beta chains were read from a single sample in a study of T cells in Graves' hyperthyroidism and ophthalmopathy. In TCRdb, the multiplex PCR reads were re-called with MiXCR into one record per CDR3 protein. The sample lists 450,000 to 650,000 distinct CDR3 sequences, 13% to 15% seen once, with around 7% in the top ten. The sample taken for sequencing was blood. The receptors were gathered from a woman under 30 with Graves' ophthalmopathy. Each CDR3 is given with its conserved first and last residue. Fields, in order: J gene, V gene, D gene, clone size, CDR3 protein, CDR3 DNA. The D gene is left open where the match is weak. Expanded clones get a size class; other rows say once, few or many, or leave the size out.

j_call: TRBJ2-3; v_call: TRBV11-2; d_call: TRBD2; clone_size: many; cdr3_aa: CASSYGLDGLDTQYF; cdr3_nt: TGTGCCAGCAGTTACGGACTAGACGGGCTAGATACGCAGTATTTT
j_call: TRBJ1-2; v_call: TRBV7-8; d_call: NA; clone_size: many; cdr3_aa: CASSFLPGNYGYTF; cdr3_nt: TGTGCCAGCAGCTTTTTACCGGGGAACTATGGCTACACCTTC
j_call: TRBJ2-2; v_call: TRBV28; d_call: TRBD1; clone_size: many; cdr3_aa: CASRPDRWGNTGELFF; cdr3_nt: TGTGCCAGCAGACCGGACAGGTGGGGGAACACCGGGGAGCTGTTTTTT
j_call: TRBJ1-5; v_call: TRBV20-1; d_call: NA; clone_size: few; cdr3_aa: CSARPFPRESYQPQHF; cdr3_nt: TGCAGTGCTAGACCTTTCCCGAGGGAGTCCTATCAGCCCCAGCATTTT
j_call: TRBJ1-1; v_call: TRBV2; d_call: NA; clone_size: NA; cdr3_aa: CASNLRAAAFF; cdr3_nt: TGTGCCAGCAACCTCAGGGCAGCAGCTTTCTTT
j_call: TRBJ2-3; v_call: TRBV29-1; d_call: TRBD1; clone_size: many; cdr3_aa: CSVGRGTGYTDTQYF; cdr3_nt: TGCAGCGTTGGAAGAGGGACAGGGTACACAGATACGCAGTATTTT
j_call: TRBJ2-6; v_call: TRBV19; d_call: TRBD1; clone_size: NA; cdr3_aa: CASSSTGTGSGANVLTF; cdr3_nt: TGTGCCAGTAGTTCTACCGGGACAGGGAGTGGGGCCAACGTCCTGACTTTC
j_call: TRBJ1-5; v_call: TRBV6-2/TRBV6-3; d_call: NA; clone_size: NA; cdr3_aa: CASRGGGSNQPQHF; cdr3_nt: TGTGCCAGCAGGGGGGGGGGGAGCAATCAGCCCCAGCATTTT
j_call: TRBJ2-7; v_call: TRBV20-1; d_call: TRBD2; clone_size: few; cdr3_aa: CSAWTSGSSGSYEQYF; cdr3_nt: TGCAGTGCTTGGACTAGCGGGAGTTCCGGCTCCTACGAGCAGTACTTC
j_call: TRBJ2-3; v_call: TRBV18; d_call: NA; clone_size: NA; cdr3_aa: CASSPTGGESTDTQYF; cdr3_nt: TGTGCCAGCTCACCCACTGGGGGTGAAAGCACAGATACGCAGTATTTT
j_call: TRBJ1-2; v_call: TRBV12-3/TRBV12-4; d_call: TRBD1; clone_size: NA; cdr3_aa: CASTYRGFGYTF; cdr3_nt: TGTGCCAGCACCTACAGGGGATTCGGCTACACCTTC
j_call: TRBJ1-5; v_call: TRBV3-1; d_call: TRBD1; clone_size: many; cdr3_aa: CASSQDGTGFQPQHF; cdr3_nt: TGTGCCAGCAGCCAAGACGGGACAGGGTTTCAGCCCCAGCATTTT
j_call: TRBJ2-5; v_call: TRBV7-2; d_call: TRBD2; clone_size: many; cdr3_aa: CASSSREGLLRVYF; cdr3_nt: TGTGCCAGCAGCTCTCGGGAGGGCCTACTGAGGGTGTACTTC
j_call: TRBJ1-2; v_call: TRBV19; d_call: TRBD1; clone_size: NA; cdr3_aa: CASRDRSLGYTF; cdr3_nt: TGTGCCAGTAGGGACAGGTCCCTTGGCTACACCTTC
j_call: TRBJ2-3; v_call: TRBV3-1; d_call: TRBD2; clone_size: NA; cdr3_aa: CASSQGTSGTSTDTQYF; cdr3_nt: TGTGCCAGCAGCCAAGGGACAAGCGGGACTAGCACAGATACGCAGTATTTT
j_call: TRBJ2-7; v_call: TRBV28; d_call: TRBD2; clone_size: NA; cdr3_aa: CASSYLGLAGLRGEQYF; cdr3_nt: TGTGCCAGCAGTTACCTGGGACTAGCGGGGTTGAGGGGCGAGCAGTACTTC
j_call: TRBJ2-2; v_call: TRBV4-2; d_call: NA; clone_size: NA; cdr3_aa: CASSQEPGVGTGELFF; cdr3_nt: TGTGCCAGCAGCCAAGAACCGGGAGTAGGCACCGGGGAGCTGTTTTTT
j_call: TRBJ1-1; v_call: TRBV7-3; d_call: NA; clone_size: many; cdr3_aa: CASRPGAGNTEAFF; cdr3_nt: TGTGCCAGCAGACCCGGGGCTGGGAACACTGAAGCTTTCTTT
j_call: TRBJ1-1; v_call: TRBV6-5; d_call: NA; clone_size: many; cdr3_aa: CASSYGTSNTEAFF; cdr3_nt: TGTGCCAGCAGTTACGGGACATCCAACACTGAAGCTTTCTTT
j_call: TRBJ2-6; v_call: TRBV2; d_call: TRBD1; clone_size: NA; cdr3_aa: CASSDFGTGEANVLTF; cdr3_nt: TGTGCCAGCAGTGATTTCGGGACAGGGGAAGCCAACGTCCTGACTTTC
j_call: TRBJ1-3; v_call: TRBV28; d_call: NA; clone_size: many; cdr3_aa: CASSFWRGAQEGNTIYF; cdr3_nt: TGTGCCAGCAGTTTTTGGAGGGGGGCGCAGGAAGGAAACACCATATATTTT
j_call: TRBJ2-3; v_call: TRBV27; d_call: TRBD2; clone_size: many; cdr3_aa: CASSLYTSGTADTQYF; cdr3_nt: TGTGCCAGCAGTTTATACACTAGCGGGACGGCAGATACGCAGTATTTT
j_call: TRBJ1-2; v_call: TRBV11-2; d_call: NA; clone_size: many; cdr3_aa: CANYGYTF; cdr3_nt: TGTGCTAACTATGGCTACACCTTC
j_call: TRBJ2-5; v_call: TRBV29-1; d_call: TRBD1; clone_size: many; cdr3_aa: CSVEGGDRGETQYF; cdr3_nt: TGCAGCGTTGAAGGTGGGGACAGGGGGGAGACCCAGTACTTC
j_call: TRBJ1-3; v_call: TRBV11-2; d_call: NA; clone_size: many; cdr3_aa: CASRSTGSGNTIYF; cdr3_nt: TGTGCCAGCAGATCTACAGGTTCTGGAAACACCATATATTTT
j_call: TRBJ2-1; v_call: TRBV28; d_call: TRBD2; clone_size: NA; cdr3_aa: CASSFRGTSGIIEQFF; cdr3_nt: TGTGCCAGCAGTTTCCGCGGGACTAGCGGGATTATTGAGCAGTTCTTC
j_call: TRBJ1-6; v_call: TRBV28; d_call: NA; clone_size: many; cdr3_aa: CASSFTTTGNSPLHF; cdr3_nt: TGTGCCAGCAGTTTCACTACGACGGGGAATTCACCCCTCCACTTT
j_call: TRBJ1-1; v_call: TRBV12-5; d_call: NA; clone_size: many; cdr3_aa: CASGLVPLEGIAEAFF; cdr3_nt: TGTGCTAGTGGTTTGGTCCCTCTGGAGGGGATCGCTGAAGCTTTCTTT
j_call: TRBJ2-7; v_call: TRBV5-1; d_call: TRBD2; clone_size: few; cdr3_aa: CASSLYTSGSSHEQYF; cdr3_nt: TGCGCCAGCAGCTTATATACTAGCGGGAGTTCCCACGAGCAGTACTTC
j_call: TRBJ2-7; v_call: TRBV3-1; d_call: TRBD2; clone_size: NA; cdr3_aa: CASSLSGRAVEQYF; cdr3_nt: TGTGCCAGCAGTTTAAGCGGGAGGGCCGTCGAGCAGTACTTC
j_call: TRBJ2-2; v_call: TRBV18; d_call: NA; clone_size: many; cdr3_aa: CASSPRAPNTGELFF; cdr3_nt: TGTGCCAGCTCACCCAGGGCACCGAACACCGGGGAGCTGTTTTTT
j_call: TRBJ1-3; v_call: TRBV7-3; d_call: TRBD1; clone_size: many; cdr3_aa: CASSVQGAGNTIYF; cdr3_nt: TGTGCCAGCAGCGTACAGGGGGCTGGAAACACCATATATTTT
j_call: TRBJ2-3; v_call: TRBV2; d_call: TRBD2; clone_size: NA; cdr3_aa: CASSGEGLAGGPSTDTQYF; cdr3_nt: TGTGCCAGCAGTGGAGAGGGACTAGCGGGAGGGCCGAGCACAGATACGCAGTATTTT
j_call: TRBJ2-7; v_call: TRBV6-1; d_call: TRBD2; clone_size: many; cdr3_aa: CARFHPGTSGFRQYF; cdr3_nt: TGTGCCAGATTTCACCCCGGGACTAGCGGTTTTAGGCAGTACTTC
j_call: TRBJ1-1; v_call: TRBV30; d_call: NA; clone_size: few; cdr3_aa: CAFGPLRDTEAFF; cdr3_nt: TGTGCCTTCGGGCCCTTGCGGGACACTGAAGCTTTCTTT
j_call: TRBJ2-7; v_call: TRBV29-1; d_call: NA; clone_size: NA; cdr3_aa: CSIRGSYEQYF; cdr3_nt: TGCAGTATCAGGGGTTCCTACGAGCAGTACTTC
j_call: TRBJ1-1; v_call: TRBV20-1; d_call: TRBD1; clone_size: NA; cdr3_aa: CSARDQGDTEAFF; cdr3_nt: TGCAGTGCTAGAGATCAGGGGGACACTGAAGCTTTCTTT
j_call: TRBJ2-1; v_call: TRBV9; d_call: TRBD2; clone_size: many; cdr3_aa: CASSGYLAGGPSYNEQFF; cdr3_nt: TGTGCCAGCAGCGGGTATCTAGCGGGAGGGCCCTCCTACAATGAGCAGTTCTTC
j_call: TRBJ2-4; v_call: TRBV5-4; d_call: NA; clone_size: NA; cdr3_aa: CASSLSGIQNIQYF; cdr3_nt: TGTGCCAGCAGCTTATCCGGGATCCAAAACATTCAGTACTTC
j_call: TRBJ2-7; v_call: TRBV5-1; d_call: NA; clone_size: few; cdr3_aa: CASSLGLLRGEQYF; cdr3_nt: TGCGCCAGCAGCTTGGGTCTCCTAAGGGGCGAGCAGTACTTC
j_call: TRBJ1-5; v_call: TRBV3-1; d_call: TRBD1; clone_size: many; cdr3_aa: CASSPGTGEYQPQHF; cdr3_nt: TGTGCCAGCAGCCCCGGGACAGGTGAATATCAGCCCCAGCATTTT
j_call: TRBJ2-7; v_call: TRBV11-2; d_call: TRBD2; clone_size: many; cdr3_aa: CASSSSSGVTYEQYF; cdr3_nt: TGTGCCAGCAGCTCTTCTAGCGGGGTTACCTACGAGCAGTACTTC
j_call: TRBJ2-7; v_call: TRBV7-6; d_call: TRBD2; clone_size: few; cdr3_aa: CASSLGTAGGRPYEQYF; cdr3_nt: TGTGCCAGCAGCTTAGGGACGGCGGGAGGGCGCCCCTACGAGCAGTACTTC